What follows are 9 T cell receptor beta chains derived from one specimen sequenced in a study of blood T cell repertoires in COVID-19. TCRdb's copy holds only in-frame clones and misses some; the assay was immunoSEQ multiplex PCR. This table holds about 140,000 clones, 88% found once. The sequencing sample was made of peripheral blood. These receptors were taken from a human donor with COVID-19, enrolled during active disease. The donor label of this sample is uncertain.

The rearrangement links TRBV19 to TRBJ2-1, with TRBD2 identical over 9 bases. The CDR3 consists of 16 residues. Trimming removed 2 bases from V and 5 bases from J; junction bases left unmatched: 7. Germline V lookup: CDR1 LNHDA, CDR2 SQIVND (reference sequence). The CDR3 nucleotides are TGTGCCAGTAGTATAAGGCCTAGCGGGGAGGACAATGAGCAGTTCTTC. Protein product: CASSIRPSGEDNEQFF.

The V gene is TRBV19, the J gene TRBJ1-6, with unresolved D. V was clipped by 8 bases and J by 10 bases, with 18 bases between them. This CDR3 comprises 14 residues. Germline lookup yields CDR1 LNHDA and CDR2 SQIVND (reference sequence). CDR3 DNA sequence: TGTGCCAGTTCGTATTCGGGCCGCGGGTCACCCCTCCACTTT. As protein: CASSYSGRGSPLHF.

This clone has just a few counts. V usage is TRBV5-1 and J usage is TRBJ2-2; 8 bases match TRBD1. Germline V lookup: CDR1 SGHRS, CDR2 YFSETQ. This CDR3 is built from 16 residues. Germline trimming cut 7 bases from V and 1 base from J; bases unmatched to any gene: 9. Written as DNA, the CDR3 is TGCGCCAGCCATAGGAGGACAGGGAGGAACACCGGGGAGCTGTTTTTT. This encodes CASHRRTGRNTGELFF.

The CDR3 coding sequence is TGTGCCAGCAGCCGTAGGGGCAACACTGAAGCTTTCTTT. Its protein product is CASSRRGNTEAFF. This chain joins TRBV5-6 and TRBJ1-1; D might be TRBD1 (5 bases). The CDR3 consists of 13 residues. Trimming pared 4 bases from V and 2 bases from J, leaving 9 bases between. From germline, CDR1 is SGHDT and CDR2 YYEEEE.

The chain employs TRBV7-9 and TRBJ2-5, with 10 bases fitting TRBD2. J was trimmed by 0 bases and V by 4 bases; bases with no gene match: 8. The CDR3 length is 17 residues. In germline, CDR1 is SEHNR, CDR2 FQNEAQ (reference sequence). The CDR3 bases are TGTGCCAGCAGCTCCCGAGCTAGCGGGGGTTACCAAGAGACCCAGTACTTC. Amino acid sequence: CASSSRASGGYQETQYF.

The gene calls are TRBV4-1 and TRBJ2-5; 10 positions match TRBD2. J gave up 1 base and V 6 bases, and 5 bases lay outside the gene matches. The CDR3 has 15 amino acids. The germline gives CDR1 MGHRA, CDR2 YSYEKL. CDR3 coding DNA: TGCGCCAGCAGTCCACTAGCGGGGTTCCAAGAGACCCAGTACTTC. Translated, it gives CASSPLAGFQETQYF.

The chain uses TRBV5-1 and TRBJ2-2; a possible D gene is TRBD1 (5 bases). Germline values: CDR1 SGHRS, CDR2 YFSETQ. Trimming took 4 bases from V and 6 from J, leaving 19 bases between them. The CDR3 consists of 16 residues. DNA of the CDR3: TGCGCCAGCAGCCCCCTGGTAGAACAAGGGGCCGGGGAGCTGTTTTTT. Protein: CASSPLVEQGAGELFF.

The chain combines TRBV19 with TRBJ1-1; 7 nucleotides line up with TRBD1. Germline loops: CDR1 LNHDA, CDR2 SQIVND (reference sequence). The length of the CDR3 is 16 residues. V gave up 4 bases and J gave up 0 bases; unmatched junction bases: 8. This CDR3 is CASSRNWDSLNTEAFF. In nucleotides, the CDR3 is TGTGCCAGTAGTAGAAATTGGGACAGCCTGAACACTGAAGCTTTCTTT.

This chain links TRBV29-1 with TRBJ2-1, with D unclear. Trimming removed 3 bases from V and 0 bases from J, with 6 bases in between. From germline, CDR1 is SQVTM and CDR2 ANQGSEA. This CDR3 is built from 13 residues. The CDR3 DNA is TGCAGCGTTGAGGTAGCCTCCTACAATGAGCAGTTCTTC. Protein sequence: CSVEVASYNEQFF.